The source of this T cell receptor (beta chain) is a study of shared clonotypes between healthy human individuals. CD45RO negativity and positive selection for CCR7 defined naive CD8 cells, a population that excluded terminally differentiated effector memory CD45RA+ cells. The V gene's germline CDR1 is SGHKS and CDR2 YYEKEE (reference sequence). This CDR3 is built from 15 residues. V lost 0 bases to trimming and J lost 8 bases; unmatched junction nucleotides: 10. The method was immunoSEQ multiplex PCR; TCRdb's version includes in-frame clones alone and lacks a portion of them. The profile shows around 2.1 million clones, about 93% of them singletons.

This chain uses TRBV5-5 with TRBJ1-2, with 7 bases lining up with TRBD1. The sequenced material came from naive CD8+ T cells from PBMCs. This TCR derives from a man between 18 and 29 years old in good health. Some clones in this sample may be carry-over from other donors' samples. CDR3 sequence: CASSLVPGGYEGYTF. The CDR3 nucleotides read TGTGCCAGCAGCTTGGTGCCAGGGGGATATGAGGGCTACACCTTC.